This T cell receptor (beta chain) was documented in a study of PD-L1 blockade in urothelial cancer (dated by TCRdb to the late 2010s). As for the study more broadly: Therapy was started in about 2014 for all patients, and atezolizumab 1,200 mg was administered intravenously every 3 weeks. About nine tenths of the roughly 30 patients were males with bladder-origin urothelial cancer, and about 65% of the roughly 30 reported a prior smoking history. Patients had an ECOG performance status of 0 or 1 and had received between 0 and 3 prior chemotherapy regimens. Blood samples were analyzed 3 weeks after the start of treatment (second dose) and 6 weeks after the start of treatment. A median of roughly 140,000 T cells and 85,000 or so unique TCRs was obtained from blood samples, and a median clonality of approximately 0.08 was observed. The study was an exploratory multi-omic analysis of somatic, immune and clinical correlates of response to PD-L1 blockade with atezolizumab in urothelial cancer. Pretreatment tumor samples and matched peripheral blood, collected serially before and after atezolizumab treatment, underwent TCR sequencing. Durable clinical benefit meant progression-free survival longer than 6 months, and TCR features were also tested against progression-free and overall survival. Whole exome sequencing and RNA sequencing of pretreatment tumors were performed alongside TCR sequencing in the same patients. Eight or nine patients reached durable clinical benefit, while fewer than 25 patients did not. Twenty-nine patients had pretreatment blood TCR-seq, around 24 had at least one posttreatment blood collection, and around 24 had tumor TCR-seq.

Points the paper makes about the study in general: Small sample size (n of about 30) and many exploratory analyses mean the results are intended to be hypothesis-generating. Greater expansion of tumor-associated TCR clones in peripheral blood 3 weeks after the start of treatment was observed in patients with durable benefit (n ≈ 20, p = 0.022). Improved progression-free and overall survival was associated with having pretreatment peripheral blood TCR clonality below the median.

Points on this clone: The clone's antigen remains unknown. It has no much larger one-base neighbor in the sample; base qualities were not kept.

To estimate absolute template abundance from read counts, synthetic TCR analog templates were spiked into each PCR. Using the immunoSEQ assay, TCRbeta CDR3 regions were amplified from genomic DNA with bias-controlled V and J gene primers. Sequencing of rearranged TCRbeta segments was done at approximately 20X coverage. The authors processed their data as follows. Clustering was used to correct sequencing errors, and CDR3s were annotated against IMGT so that V, D and J genes could be assigned. Downstream analyses used only productive TCRbeta rearrangements, leaving out any out-of-frame or stop-codon sequences. To compute clonality, Shannon entropy was normalized by the log of the number of unique productive sequences and then subtracted from one. Clones differing between time points or between blood and tumor were identified using Fisher's exact test with Benjamini-Hochberg correction, with an adjusted p below 0.01 applied as the threshold. TCRdb re-hosts the immuneACCESS table, in-frame sequences only. Its copies lack some clones; in the studies checked, an unresolved V gene accounts for under half of them, and the cause for the rest is not known. V and J calls and clone size are copied from that table; D and trimming were computed from the DNA. This sample holds 55,000 to 85,000 clones; about 89% were observed only once. The leading ten clones occupy around 3.4% of the sample.

A total of around 30 patients with locally advanced or metastatic urothelial carcinoma, treated at Memorial Sloan Kettering on a trial protocol, made up the cohort. Peripheral blood mononuclear cells were collected pretreatment and during treatment, with between 1 and 8 total time points obtained per patient. The Qiagen DNeasy Blood extraction kit was used to purify genomic DNA from total PBMCs and tumor samples. PBMCs were collected pretreatment and during treatment and were isolated and stored as previously described. This sample comprised PBMCs, obtained around atezolizumab (anti-PD-L1) treatment. The origin of this receptor is a man between 60 and 75 years old with urothelial cancer.

The CDR3 region has the sequence CASSLIGLAGGGVTDTQYF. Read as DNA, the sequence is TGCGCCAGCAGCTTAATCGGACTAGCGGGGGGCGGGGTGACAGATACGCAGTATTTT. This sequence uses TRBV4-1 and TRBJ2-3; TRBD2 matches 14 bases in the middle. The germline V end is reduced by 5 bases and the J end by 3 bases; junction bases left unmatched: 13. The CDR3 has 19 amino acids, counting the end cysteine and phenylalanine. The DNA shown is the 57-base CDR3, in frame from base 1. As encoded in the germline V gene, CDR1 is MGHRA while CDR2 is YSYEKL.